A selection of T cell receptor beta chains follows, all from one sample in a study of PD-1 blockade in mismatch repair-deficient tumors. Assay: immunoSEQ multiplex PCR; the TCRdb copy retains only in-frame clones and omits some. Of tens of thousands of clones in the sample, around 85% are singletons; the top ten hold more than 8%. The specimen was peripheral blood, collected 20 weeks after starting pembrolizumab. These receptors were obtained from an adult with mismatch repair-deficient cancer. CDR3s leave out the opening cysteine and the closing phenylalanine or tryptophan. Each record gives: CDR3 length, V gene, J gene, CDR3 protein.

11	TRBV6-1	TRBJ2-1	ASSDKGDVRQF
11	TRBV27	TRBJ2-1	ASSLSAYNEQF
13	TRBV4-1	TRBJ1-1	ASSQAILQNTEAF
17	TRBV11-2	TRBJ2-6	ASSLDPGQGASGANVLT
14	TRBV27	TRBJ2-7	ASLSLAGTDSYEQY
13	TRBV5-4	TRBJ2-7	ASRGGTSGTYEQY
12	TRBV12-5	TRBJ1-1	ASGTPPTNGQAF
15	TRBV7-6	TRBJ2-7	ASSSSPSGSYPYEQY
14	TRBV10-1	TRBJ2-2	ASFDSTSGTTGELF
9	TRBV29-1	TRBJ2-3	SVDVGSTQY
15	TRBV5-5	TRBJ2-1	ASAEPGETSGINEQF
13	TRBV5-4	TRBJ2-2	ASSLPGANTGELF
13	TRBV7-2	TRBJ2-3	ASSFNRAGMDTQY
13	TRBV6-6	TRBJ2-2	ASRGNRGGTGELF
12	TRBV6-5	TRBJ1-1	ATMRAGRDTEAF
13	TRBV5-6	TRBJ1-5	ASSRSGYSNQPQH
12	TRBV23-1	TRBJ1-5	ASSQSGDNQPQH
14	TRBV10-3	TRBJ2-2	AISDSSGTGAGELF
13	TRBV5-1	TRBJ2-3	ASSLAGKSTDTQY
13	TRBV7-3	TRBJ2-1	ASSLMRDGNNEQF
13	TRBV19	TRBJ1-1	ASSLAGTGSTEAF
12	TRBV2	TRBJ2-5	ASVAGGYQETQY
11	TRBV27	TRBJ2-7	ASSLAGGREQY
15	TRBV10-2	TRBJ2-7	ASSEPILAGHGSEQY
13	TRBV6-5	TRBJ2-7	ASRPGGISFYEQY
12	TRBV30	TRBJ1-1	AWSYGDLNTEAF
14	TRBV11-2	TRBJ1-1	ASSDPGQLRGTEAF
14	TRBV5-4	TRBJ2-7	ASSLYPGTSGHEQY
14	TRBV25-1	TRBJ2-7	ASSGGQGALLYEQY
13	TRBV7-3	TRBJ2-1	ASSLYTSGANEQF
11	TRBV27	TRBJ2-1	ASSLSGGNEQF
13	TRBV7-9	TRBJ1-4	ASSWGQGANEKLF
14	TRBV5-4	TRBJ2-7	ASSLGDSGSSYEQY
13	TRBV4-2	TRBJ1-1	ASSQLQGLNTEAF
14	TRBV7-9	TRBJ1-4	ASSLAMGQGSEKLF
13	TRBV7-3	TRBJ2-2	ASSPGGENTGELF
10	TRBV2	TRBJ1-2	ASSELAEGYT
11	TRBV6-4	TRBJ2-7	ASSQASGSEQY
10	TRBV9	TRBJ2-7	ASSGLGDEQY
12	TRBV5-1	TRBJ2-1	ASSAIRREESQF
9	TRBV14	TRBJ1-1	ASSRNKEAF
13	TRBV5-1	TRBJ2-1	ASSLVTSSYNEQF
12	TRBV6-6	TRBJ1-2	ASSYWGGGTGYT
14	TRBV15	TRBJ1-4	ATSRVSGRGSEKLF
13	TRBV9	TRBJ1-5	ASSVDIYSNQPQH
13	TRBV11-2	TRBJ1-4	ASSLGTGSSEKLF
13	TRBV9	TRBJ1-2	ASSSRMGYSYGYT
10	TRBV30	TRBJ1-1	AWGLMNTEAF
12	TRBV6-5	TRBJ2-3	ATRGAGRTDTQY
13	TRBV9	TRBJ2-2	ASSPTSGRIGELF
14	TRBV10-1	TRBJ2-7	ASRRLGRSGRYEQY
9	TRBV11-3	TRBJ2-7	ASSKLGEQY